This TCR beta chain was recovered during a study of blood T cell repertoires in COVID-19. The wider study: Italy, Spain and the United States were the sources of the convalescent and acute COVID-19 samples.

Per the authors' pipeline: Using reference gene primer amplification, nucleated cell counts were estimated. TCRdb keeps only in-frame clones here, not all; method: immunoSEQ multiplex PCR. That table furnishes V, J and clone size, whereas the DNA furnished D and trimming. The repertoire includes some 180,000 clones, roughly 85% of them detected once, and around 8% sits in the top ten. The CDR3 is made up of 18 amino acids. Germline-derived CDR1 and CDR2 are SGHVS and FQNEAQ. V trimming: 3 bases; J trimming: 0 bases; junction bases outside the gene matches: 10. This clonotype was obtained from an older woman with acute or convalescent COVID-19. The chain carries TRBV7-8 and TRBJ1-3; 8 nucleotides agree with TRBD1. The sample consisted of peripheral blood. This CDR3 is CASSFGSLTGVSGNTIYF. DNA of the CDR3: TGTGCCAGCAGCTTTGGCTCACTGACAGGGGTCTCTGGAAACACCATATATTTT.